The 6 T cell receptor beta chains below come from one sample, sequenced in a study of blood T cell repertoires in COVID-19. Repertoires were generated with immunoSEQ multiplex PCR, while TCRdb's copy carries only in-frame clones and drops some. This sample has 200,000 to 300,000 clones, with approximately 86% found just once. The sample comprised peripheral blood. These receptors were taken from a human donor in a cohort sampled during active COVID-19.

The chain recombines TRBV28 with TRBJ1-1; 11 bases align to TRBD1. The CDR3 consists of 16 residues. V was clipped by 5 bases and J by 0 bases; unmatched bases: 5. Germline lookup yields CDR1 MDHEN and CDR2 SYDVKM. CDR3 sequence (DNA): TGTGCCAGCAGTAACCGGACAGGGGGCGTGAACACTGAAGCTTTCTTT. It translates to CASSNRTGGVNTEAFF. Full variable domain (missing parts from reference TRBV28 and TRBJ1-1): DVKVTQSSRYLVKRTGEKVFLECVQDMDHENMFWYRQDPGLGLRLIYFSYDVKMKEKGDIPEGYSVSREKKERFSLILESASTNQTSMYLCASSNRTGGVNTEAFFGQGTRLTVV.

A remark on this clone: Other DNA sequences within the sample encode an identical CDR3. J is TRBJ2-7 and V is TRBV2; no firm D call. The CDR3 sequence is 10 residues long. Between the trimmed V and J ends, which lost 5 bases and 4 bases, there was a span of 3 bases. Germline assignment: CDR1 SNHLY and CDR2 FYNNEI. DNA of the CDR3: TGTGCCAGCAGTCGGTACGAGCAGTACTTC. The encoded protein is CASSRYEQYF.

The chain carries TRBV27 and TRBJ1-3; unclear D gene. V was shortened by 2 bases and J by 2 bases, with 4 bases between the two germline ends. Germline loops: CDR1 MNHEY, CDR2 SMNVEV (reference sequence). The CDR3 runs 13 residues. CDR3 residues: CASSLHAGNTIYF. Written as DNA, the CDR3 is TGTGCCAGCAGTTTACATGCTGGAAACACCATATATTTT.

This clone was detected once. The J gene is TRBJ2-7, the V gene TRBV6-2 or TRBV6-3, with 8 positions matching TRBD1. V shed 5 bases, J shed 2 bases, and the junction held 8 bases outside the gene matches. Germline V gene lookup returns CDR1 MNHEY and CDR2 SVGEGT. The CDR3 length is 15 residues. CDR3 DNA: TGTGCCAGCAGTCAAGTTCAGGGGGCGGCCTACGAGCAGTACTTC. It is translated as CASSQVQGAAYEQYF.

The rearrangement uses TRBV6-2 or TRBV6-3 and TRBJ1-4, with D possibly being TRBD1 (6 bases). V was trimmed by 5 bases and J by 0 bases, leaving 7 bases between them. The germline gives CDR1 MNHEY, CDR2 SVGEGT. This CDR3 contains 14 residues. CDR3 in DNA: TGTGCCAGCAGTGACAGGTCAACTAATGAAAAACTGTTTTTT. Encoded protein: CASSDRSTNEKLFF.

CDR3 in amino acids: CASSQTGTYSYEQYF. The DNA for the CDR3 is TGTGCCAGCAGTCAAACCGGGACATACTCCTACGAGCAGTACTTC. The chain couples TRBV14 to TRBJ2-7, with a possible D match to TRBD1 (6 bases). Germline V gives CDR1 SGHDN, CDR2 FVKESK. The CDR3 sequence is 15 residues long. The V end was cut by 6 bases, the J end by 0 bases, with 15 bases between.